This passage covers 21 T cell receptor beta chains from one sample sequenced in a study of graft-versus-host responses after intestinal transplantation. These receptors have no identified antigens. Data came from immunoSEQ multiplex PCR; TCRdb stores just in-frame clones and leaves some out. The sample yields tens of thousands of clones, around 90% seen once. The sample here was unstimulated CD8+ T cells sorted from spleen or lymph node cells, taken before intestinal transplant. The receptors shown here come from a human donor who received an intestinal transplant.

This chain connects TRBV25-1 to TRBJ2-1, with D perhaps matching TRBD1 (5 bases). V was shortened by 6 bases and J by 2 bases, with 11 bases between the two germline ends. Germline lookup yields CDR1 MGHDK and CDR2 SYGVNS. CDR3 length: 14 amino acids. The CDR3 region is CASRSETAYNEQFF. In DNA, the CDR3 is TGTGCCAGCAGGTCTGAGACAGCCTACAATGAGCAGTTCTTC.

The rearrangement joins TRBV7-9 to TRBJ2-1; 9 positions agree with TRBD1. CDR1 and CDR2 from the germline V gene are SEHNR and FQNEAQ (reference sequence). J gave up 4 bases and V 5 bases, and 6 bases lay outside the gene matches. The CDR3 extends over 15 amino acids. The CDR3 sequence: CASSQGTGPYNEQFF. CDR3 DNA: TGTGCCAGCAGCCAGGGGACAGGGCCTTACAATGAGCAGTTCTTC. Filled out from reference TRBV7-9 and TRBJ2-1, the complete variable domain reads DTGVSQNPRHKITKRGQNVTFRCDPISEHNRLYWYRQTLGQGPEFLTYFQNEAQLEKSRLLSDRFSAERPKGSFSTLEIQRTEQGDSAMYLCASSQGTGPYNEQFFGPGTRLTVL.

This chain links TRBV15 with TRBJ2-1, with 11 bases identical to TRBD2. This CDR3 spans 11 amino acids. V gave up 8 bases and J gave up 9 bases; unmatched junction bases: 0. Per germline, CDR1 LNHNV and CDR2 YYDKDF (reference sequence). CDR3: CATGTSGEQFF. CDR3 nucleotides: TGTGCCACCGGGACTAGCGGTGAGCAGTTCTTC.

The chain carries TRBV6-5 and TRBJ2-7; 7 bases fit TRBD1. J lost 3 bases, V lost 0 bases, and 2 bases had no gene match. The germline V gene encodes CDR1 MNHEY and CDR2 SVGAGI. The CDR3 is 14 residues long. This CDR3 is CASSYSGGGYEQYF. CDR3 DNA sequence: TGTGCCAGCAGTTACTCAGGGGGCGGCTACGAGCAGTACTTC.

The CDR3 region has the DNA TGTGCCAGCAGAGAACCGCCGGGTAGCACAGATACGCAGTATTTT. It yields the protein CASREPPGSTDTQYF. The chain couples TRBV6-1 to TRBJ2-3; D unresolved. Germline V gene sequence: CDR1 MNHNS, CDR2 SASEGT. V lost 6 bases and J lost 0, with 13 bases in between. CDR3 size: 15 residues.

This clone appeared a single time. The V and J genes are TRBV7-9 and TRBJ2-7; 8 positions match TRBD1. Germline CDR1 SEHNR, CDR2 FQNEAQ (reference sequence). After removal of 6 bases from V and 2 bases from J, the junction contained 9 bases not matched to a gene. CDR3 length: 15 amino acids. CDR3 region: CASSHGQGSTYEQYF. Here the CDR3 DNA reads TGTGCCAGCAGTCATGGACAGGGTAGCACCTACGAGCAGTACTTC. The whole variable domain, remainder taken from reference TRBV7-9 and TRBJ2-7, is DTGVSQNPRHKITKRGQNVTFRCDPISEHNRLYWYRQTLGQGPEFLTYFQNEAQLEKSRLLSDRFSAERPKGSFSTLEIQRTEQGDSAMYLCASSHGQGSTYEQYFGPGTRLTVT.

V is TRBV4-1 and J is TRBJ1-4; possible D gene TRBD1, 6 bases. Germline CDR1 MGHRA, CDR2 YSYEKL. The CDR3 totals 14 residues. V gave up 4 bases and J gave up 8 bases, with 14 bases separating them. The CDR3 bases are TGCGCCAGCAGCCTCAGAGGGGGGGAAGAAAAACTGTTTTTT. Translation: CASSLRGGEEKLFF.

This chain links TRBV5-5 with TRBJ1-6; 10 bases align to TRBD1. The V and J ends lost 2 bases and 10 bases, in that order; junction bases with no gene match: 9. The CDR3 covers 16 residues. In germline, CDR1 is SGHKS, CDR2 YYEKEE (reference sequence). CDR3 protein: CASSFPGQGGGSPLHF. The DNA of the CDR3 is TGTGCCAGCAGCTTCCCCGGACAGGGGGGAGGCTCACCCCTCCACTTT.

The V gene is TRBV27, the J gene TRBJ2-3; D is uncertain. Germline-derived CDR1 and CDR2 are MNHEY and SMNVEV (reference sequence). Between the trimmed V and J ends, which lost 3 bases and 5 bases, there was a span of 3 bases. CDR3 length equals 11 residues. CDR3 nucleotide sequence: TGTGCCAGCAGTTTGAGAGATACGCAGTATTTT. Amino acid sequence: CASSLRDTQYF.

This clone was seen just once. The gene calls are TRBV12-5 and TRBJ2-3; 10 positions agree with TRBD2. Germline V gives CDR1 LGHNT, CDR2 FRNRAP. The junction had 11 bases not matched to a gene; V was cut back by 2 bases and J by 3 bases. This CDR3 spans 18 amino acids. This CDR3 is CASGLTPSGSEETDTQYF. CDR3 bases: TGTGCTAGTGGTTTGACTCCTAGCGGGAGTGAGGAAACAGATACGCAGTATTTT.

The rearrangement joins TRBV6-1 to TRBJ2-5, with D tentatively TRBD2 (6 bases). The end of the DNA aligns better with TRBJ2-7, so the J call may be wrong. This CDR3 spans 13 amino acids. Germline CDR1 reads MNHNS; CDR2 reads SASEGT. The CDR3 region is CASSARGPYEQYF. The CDR3 nucleotides read TGTGCCAGCAGTGCGCGGGGACCTTACGAGCAGTACTTC.

The genes are TRBV9 and TRBJ1-2; tentative D call: TRBD1 (5 bases). V was trimmed by 6 bases and J by 8 bases, leaving 20 bases between them. Germline V gene lookup returns CDR1 SGDLS and CDR2 YYNGEE. CDR3 length: 14 residues. The CDR3 spells CASTPDGGKGGYTF. The DNA of the CDR3 is TGTGCCAGCACCCCCGACGGAGGGAAGGGGGGCTACACCTTC. The full variable domain, with the rest looked up from reference TRBV9 and TRBJ1-2, is DSGVTQTPKHLITATGQRVTLRCSPRSGDLSVYWYQQSLDQGLQFLIQYYNGEERAKGNILERFSAQQFPDLHSELNLSSLELGDSALYFCASTPDGGKGGYTFGSGTRLTVV.

The V gene is TRBV10-1, the J gene TRBJ2-1, with 9 bases that match TRBD2. CDR3 length equals 15 residues. Trimming cost V 4 bases and J 5 bases; bases outside gene matches: 6. The germline CDR1 and CDR2 sequences are WNHNN and SYGVQD (reference sequence). As DNA, the CDR3 is TGCGCCAGCAGTGGTAGCGGGAGCTTACACAATGAGCAGTTCTTC. Its protein product is CASSGSGSLHNEQFF.

The rearrangement links TRBV19 to TRBJ1-1, with D perhaps matching TRBD1 (5 bases). V lost 5 bases and J 1 base, leaving 14 bases between the germline ends. This CDR3 comprises 15 residues. CDR1 and CDR2 from the germline V gene are LNHDA and SQIVND (reference sequence). The CDR3 nucleotides read TGTGCCAGTAGTGCGCCGGGAGGGGCGAACACTGAAGCTTTCTTT. Residues: CASSAPGGANTEAFF.

The gene calls are TRBV2 and TRBJ2-1, with TRBD1 matching over 10 bases. This CDR3 contains 13 residues. Trimming cost V 10 bases and J 7 bases; bases outside gene matches: 7. The germline V gene encodes CDR1 SNHLY and CDR2 FYNNEI. The CDR3 DNA follows: TGTGCCACCCACTCGGGACAGGGGAATGAGCAGTTCTTC. Amino acid sequence: CATHSGQGNEQFF.

The genes are TRBV5-6 and TRBJ1-6; TRBD1 aligns across 9 bases. Germline V lookup: CDR1 SGHDT, CDR2 YYEEEE. This CDR3 is 14 amino acids long. J was trimmed by 9 bases and V by 2 bases; bases with no gene match: 3. The CDR3 DNA follows: TGTGCCAGCAGCTTAACAGGGGGCGGTTCACCCCTCCACTTT. This gives the protein CASSLTGGGSPLHF.

J is TRBJ2-1 and V is TRBV7-2, with D possibly being TRBD2 (5 bases). V lost 2 bases and J 7 bases, leaving 9 bases between the germline ends. This CDR3 has 13 residues. Germline CDR1 and CDR2: SGHTA and FQGNSA. The CDR3: CASSLTRSNEQFF. CDR3 in DNA: TGTGCCAGCAGCTTAACTAGGTCAAATGAGCAGTTCTTC.

The genes are TRBV10-3 and TRBJ1-4, with 7 bases lining up with TRBD1. After removal of 2 bases from V and 8 bases from J, the junction contained 8 bases not matched to a gene. Germline loops: CDR1 ENHRY, CDR2 SYGVKD. CDR3 size: 15 residues. The chain's CDR3 is CAISEPGQFEEKLFF. CDR3 bases: TGTGCCATCAGTGAGCCGGGACAGTTCGAGGAAAAACTGTTTTTT.

V usage is TRBV27 and J usage is TRBJ2-7, with 7 bases fitting TRBD2. Per germline, CDR1 MNHEY and CDR2 SMNVEV (reference sequence). This CDR3 has 14 amino acids. The trim removed 2 bases at V and 8 bases at J, leaving 9 bases unmatched. CDR3 nucleotide sequence: TGTGCCAGCAGTTTAAAGCGGGGCTCCTTAAAGCAGTACTTC. Its protein is CASSLKRGSLKQYF.

This clone appeared a few times. The genes are TRBV30 and TRBJ1-1; a possible D gene is TRBD1 (6 bases). The CDR3 consists of 14 residues. V shed 4 bases and J shed 4 bases, with 16 bases lying between them. Germline lookup yields CDR1 GTSNPN and CDR2 SVGIG (reference sequence). CDR3 nucleotides: TGTGCCTGGACTGAAGGGAGGGGGAGCACTGAAGCTTTCTTT. Its translation is CAWTEGRGSTEAFF.

This chain links TRBV2 with TRBJ1-2; no clear D gene. Germline values: CDR1 SNHLY, CDR2 FYNNEI. V lost 7 bases and J lost 4, with 16 bases in between. The CDR3 runs to 14 residues. The CDR3, as DNA: TGTGCCAGCAACCCCCCCGGTTCCTCCTATGGCTACACCTTC. This encodes CASNPPGSSYGYTF.